This T cell receptor beta chain is drawn from a study of shared T cell receptors in the human thymus. The sample holds a few counts of this clone. Libraries were prepared by immunoSEQ multiplex PCR; TCRdb keeps only in-frame clonotypes and omits some of them. The data hold under 700,000 clones, with 75% to 80% observed a single time. The CDR3 is 12 residues long. The germline V gene encodes CDR1 SNHLY and CDR2 FYNNEI. V dropped 5 bases and J dropped 7 bases, with 11 bases sitting between them. The same specimen was also included in a second study, on human thymus T cells. That paper notes: Corrective heart surgery yielded the resections from which the thymus tissue came. Related research found strongly overlapping thymic repertoires in unrelated individuals.

The chain links TRBV2 to TRBJ1-2; D perhaps matches TRBD1 (5 bases). The sample comprised thymocytes. This clonotype originated in a boy less than two years old with a congenital heart defect. DNA of the CDR3: TGTGCCAGCAGTCCCAGGGTGGCTGGCTACACCTTC. This translates into CASSPRVAGYTF.